Below are 6 T cell receptor beta chains sequenced from a single sample in a study of blood T cells in healthy people across ages (dated by TCRdb to between 2014 and 2016). The library was prepared using 5' RACE. Sequencing used an Illumina HiSeq 2500. A second PCR of roughly 7 to 12 cycles was run with a J-beta primer mix and a sample-barcoded 5' primer. The public reads were reprocessed in TCRdb via fastp at Q25 and MiXCR, keeping in-frame beta chains. All rows with the same CDR3 protein become a single entry with the most common DNA and genes. The sample table contains about 1.1 million distinct CDR3 sequences; only one count was recorded for roughly two fifths of them. Less than 15% of the sample is held by the ten biggest clonotypes. Sequenced input: blood. Source of these receptors: a young man in good health.

This clonotype has only a few counts. The chain has TRBV4-3 and TRBJ1-4, with D perhaps TRBD1 (6 bases). Germline V CDR1 and CDR2: LGHNA, YSLEER. Deletions cut 2 bases from V and 4 bases from J, with 17 bases between. This CDR3 spans 17 amino acids. CDR3 sequence reads: CASSQYPGQIDNEKLFF. The CDR3 coding sequence is TGCGCCAGCAGCCAATACCCCGGACAGATTGATAATGAAAAACTGTTTTTT.

V and J are TRBV28 and TRBJ2-3; 8 bases map to TRBD2. The CDR3 covers 15 residues. Trimming cost V 4 bases and J 5 bases; bases outside gene matches: 8. Germline loops: CDR1 MDHEN, CDR2 SYDVKM. In DNA form, the CDR3 reads TGTGCCAGCAGTTCTGTGGCGGGGGGCCAAGATACGCAGTATTTT. It yields the protein CASSSVAGGQDTQYF.

This clonotype showed up just a few times. This rearrangement joins TRBV9 to TRBJ1-6; D uncertain. In germline, CDR1 is SGDLS, CDR2 YYNGEE. This CDR3 spans 12 amino acids. V lost 4 bases, J lost 8 bases, and 7 bases lay in between. The CDR3 DNA follows: TGTGCCAGCAGCCGGTTCGATTCACCCCTCCACTTT. This codes for CASSRFDSPLHF.

This CDR3 is CAWSTGTGSNQPQHF. CDR3 coding DNA: TGTGCCTGGAGTACTGGGACTGGAAGCAATCAGCCCCAGCATTTT. The chain has TRBV30 and TRBJ1-5; TRBD1 is a possible D gene (5 bases). The length of the CDR3 is 15 residues. Germline CDR1 and CDR2: GTSNPN and SVGIG (reference sequence). The V gene lost 2 bases and the J gene lost 1 base, with 12 bases spanning the gap.

The chain carries TRBV4-1 and TRBJ1-2; perhaps TRBD1 as D (5 bases). Germline assignment: CDR1 MGHRA and CDR2 YSYEKL. V was cut by 0 bases and J by 7 bases, with 12 bases left in between. This CDR3 contains 14 residues. The CDR3 DNA is TGCGCCAGCAGCCAAGAGGCAGGGTCGGTTGGCTACACCTTC. It translates to CASSQEAGSVGYTF.

The chain combines TRBV3-1 with TRBJ2-3; no firm D call. The CDR3 consists of 15 residues. From germline, CDR1 is LGHDT and CDR2 YNNKEL (reference sequence). With 4 bases removed from V and 3 bases from J, the gap between germline ends came to 14 bases. This chain's CDR3 is CASSPQMTPTDTQYF. Written as DNA, the CDR3 is TGTGCCAGCAGCCCGCAGATGACCCCAACAGATACGCAGTATTTT.